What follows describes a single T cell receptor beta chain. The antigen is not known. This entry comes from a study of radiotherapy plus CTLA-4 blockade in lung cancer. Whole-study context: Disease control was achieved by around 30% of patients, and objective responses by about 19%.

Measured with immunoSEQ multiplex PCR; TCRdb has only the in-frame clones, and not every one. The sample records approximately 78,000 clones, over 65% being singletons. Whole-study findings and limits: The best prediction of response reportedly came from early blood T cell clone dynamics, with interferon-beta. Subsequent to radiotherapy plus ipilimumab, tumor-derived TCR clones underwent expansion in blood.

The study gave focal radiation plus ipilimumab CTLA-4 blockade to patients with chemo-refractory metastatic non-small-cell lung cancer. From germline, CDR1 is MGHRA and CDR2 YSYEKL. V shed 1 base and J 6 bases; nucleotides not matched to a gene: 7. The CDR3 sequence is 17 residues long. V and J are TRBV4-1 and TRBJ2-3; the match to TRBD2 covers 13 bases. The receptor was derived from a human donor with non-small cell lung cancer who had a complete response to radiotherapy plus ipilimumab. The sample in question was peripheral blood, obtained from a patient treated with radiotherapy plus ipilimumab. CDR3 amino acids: CASSQGLAGGLRDTQYF. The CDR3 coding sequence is TGCGCCAGCAGCCAAGGACTAGCGGGGGGCTTAAGGGATACGCAGTATTTT.